Following are 25 T cell receptor beta chains from one sample sequenced in a study of shared clonotypes between healthy human individuals. Some clones are missing from TCRdb's copy, which holds only in-frame ones; the method was immunoSEQ multiplex PCR. The sample yields about 1,500,000 clones, more than 95% seen once. Material for sequencing was naive CD4+ T cells sorted from blood. Subset denoted: CD45RA+ positively selected. Every receptor here comes from a man aged 25-45 years in good health.

The chain recombines TRBV6-6 with TRBJ2-2; 9 positions match TRBD2. The CDR3 extends over 16 amino acids. The trim removed 2 bases at V and 6 bases at J, leaving 7 bases unmatched. CDR1 is MNHNY, CDR2 SVGAGI, per germline (reference sequence). The CDR3 region has the DNA TGTGCCAGCAGTTACGCTCCGGGACTAGCCTCCGGGGAGCTGTTTTTT. Translated, it gives CASSYAPGLASGELFF.

The chain uses TRBV7-3 and TRBJ2-1, with TRBD1 as a possible D gene (6 bases). CDR1 is SGHTA, CDR2 FQGTGA, per germline. The CDR3 is 14 amino acids. Trimming cost V 5 bases and J 7 bases, with 15 bases left between them. Written as DNA, the CDR3 is TGTGCCAGCAGCCAGGGGACGGCTGGGAATGAGCAGTTCTTC. It is translated as CASSQGTAGNEQFF.

The chain is built from TRBV6-5 and TRBJ2-3, with TRBD2 as a possible D gene (6 bases). The CDR3 is made up of 14 amino acids. The germline V and J ends were trimmed by 2 bases and 5 bases, with 11 bases remaining between them. Looked up from germline, CDR1 is MNHEY and CDR2 is SVGAGI. DNA for the CDR3: TGTGCCAGCAGTTACAGGTGGCGGGGAGATACGCAGTATTTT. This encodes CASSYRWRGDTQYF.

This chain uses TRBV5-4 with TRBJ2-1; TRBD2 agrees at 8 bases. Germline values: CDR1 SGHNT, CDR2 YYREEE (reference sequence). There are 15 residues in the CDR3. V shed 2 bases and J 7 bases; nucleotides not matched to a gene: 8. In nucleotides, the CDR3 is TGTGCCAGCAGCTTCGGGGGACTAGTAATAAATGAGCAGTTCTTC. Translation gives CASSFGGLVINEQFF. Full variable domain (rest looked up from reference TRBV5-4 and TRBJ2-1): ETGVTQSPTHLIKTRGQQVTLRCSSQSGHNTVSWYQQALGQGPQFIFQYYREEENGRGNFPPRFSGLQFPNYSSELNVNALELDDSALYLCASSFGGLVINEQFFGPGTRLTVL.

The rearrangement uses TRBV5-1 and TRBJ2-1; the match to TRBD2 covers 7 bases. The CDR3 is 13 residues long. CDR1 is SGHRS and CDR2 is YFSETQ in the germline V gene. J lost 6 bases, V lost 4 bases, and 4 bases had no gene match. The CDR3 loop is CASSGGLGNEQFF. The CDR3 region has the DNA TGCGCCAGCAGCGGAGGACTAGGCAATGAGCAGTTCTTC.

The genes are TRBV15 and TRBJ1-3, with unresolved D. Germline loops: CDR1 LNHNV, CDR2 YYDKDF (reference sequence). V dropped 11 bases and J dropped 0 bases, with 11 bases sitting between them. The CDR3 totals 13 residues. The CDR3 coding sequence is TGTGCCGCTGGGGTCCTCTCTGGAAACACCATATATTTT. As protein: CAAGVLSGNTIYF.

The chain joins TRBV7-3 to TRBJ2-1; 12 bases fit TRBD2. This CDR3 is built from 16 residues. The V and J ends lost 4 bases and 8 bases, in that order; junction bases with no gene match: 9. Germline assignment: CDR1 SGHTA and CDR2 FQGTGA. Here the CDR3 DNA reads TGTGCCAGCAGCTCAACCACTAGCGGGAGGATCGATGAGCAGTTCTTC. Translated, it gives CASSSTTSGRIDEQFF.

The chain couples TRBV10-3 to TRBJ1-1; 8 bases fit TRBD1. The CDR3 extends over 14 amino acids. The ends lost 2 bases at V and 11 bases at J; junction bases unmatched: 10. In germline, CDR1 is ENHRY, CDR2 SYGVKD. The CDR3 spells CAISELGTGGWAFF. CDR3 nucleotides: TGTGCCATCAGTGAGCTTGGGACAGGTGGATGGGCTTTCTTT.

The chain uses TRBV6-1 and TRBJ2-7; 8 positions agree with TRBD2. Per germline, CDR1 MNHNS and CDR2 SASEGT. The CDR3 runs 15 residues. V lost 7 bases, J lost 2 bases, and 10 bases stayed unmatched. CDR3 protein: CASTETSGATYEQYF. CDR3 DNA: TGTGCCAGCACCGAAACTAGCGGAGCGACCTACGAGCAGTACTTC.

This clone was observed a single time. The chain uses TRBV18 and TRBJ1-3, with TRBD1 matching over 7 bases. The CDR3 totals 18 residues. The V and J ends lost 6 bases and 3 bases, in that order; junction bases with no gene match: 17. Germline CDR1 and CDR2: KGHSH and LQKENI. The CDR3 coding sequence is TGTGCCAGCTCCCTGAAAAAGCTGGGACAGCTTCGTGGAAACACCATATATTTT. It specifies CASSLKKLGQLRGNTIYF.

The V gene is TRBV5-6, the J gene TRBJ2-1, with 10 nucleotides matching TRBD1. The ends lost 5 bases at V and 8 bases at J; junction bases unmatched: 4. This CDR3 comprises 13 residues. From germline, CDR1 is SGHDT and CDR2 YYEEEE. The chain's CDR3 is CASRGQGRDEQFF. The CDR3 region has the DNA TGTGCCAGCAGGGGACAGGGGAGGGATGAGCAGTTCTTC.

The V and J genes are TRBV11-3 and TRBJ2-1; 8 nucleotides line up with TRBD2. The CDR3 consists of 17 residues. Germline CDR1 reads SGHNT; CDR2 reads YENEEA. Losses at the gene ends were 1 base for V and 8 bases for J; bases not matched to a gene: 13. CDR3 loop: CASSLGGGRLAGHEQFF. CDR3 coding DNA: TGTGCCAGCAGCTTAGGGGGCGGGAGGCTAGCGGGCCATGAGCAGTTCTTC.

This chain connects TRBV29-1 to TRBJ1-6; perhaps TRBD1 as D (6 bases). CDR1 and CDR2 from the germline V gene are SQVTM and ANQGSEA. This CDR3 has 17 amino acids. CDR3 region: CRPRGAICCSYNSPLHF. CDR3 in DNA: TGCAGGCCACGGGGGGCGATCTGTTGTTCCTATAATTCACCCCTCCACTTT.

The V call is TRBV5-1, the J call TRBJ1-1; 11 nucleotides align to TRBD1. Germline loops: CDR1 SGHRS, CDR2 YFSETQ. This CDR3 has 15 amino acids. V trimming: 3 bases; J trimming: 0 bases; junction bases outside the gene matches: 1. CDR3 sequence reads: CASSWDRGMNTEAFF. The CDR3 DNA sequence: TGCGCCAGCAGCTGGGACAGGGGGATGAACACTGAAGCTTTCTTT.

This clone appeared a single time. The genes are TRBV19 and TRBJ2-7, with 10 bases identical to TRBD1. After removal of 1 base from V and 0 bases from J, the junction contained 15 bases not matched to a gene. The CDR3 contains 20 residues. The V gene's germline CDR1 is LNHDA and CDR2 SQIVND (reference sequence). CDR3 loop: CASSIAQRDRGYADSYEQYF. CDR3 nucleotides: TGTGCCAGTAGTATAGCCCAACGGGACAGGGGATATGCGGACTCCTACGAGCAGTACTTC.

This chain connects TRBV6-6 to TRBJ2-7; D not certain. The CDR3 has 14 residues. Trimming stripped 0 bases from V and 0 bases from J, with 6 bases between. The germline V gene has CDR1 MNHNY and CDR2 SVGAGI (reference sequence). The CDR3, as DNA: TGTGCCAGCAGTTACTCCAGCCGCTCCTACGAGCAGTACTTC. It yields the protein CASSYSSRSYEQYF.

The chain employs TRBV15 and TRBJ2-4, with D tentatively TRBD1 (6 bases). The ends were cut back, 4 bases at V and 11 bases at J, with 21 bases in the middle. CDR1 and CDR2 (germline): LNHNV, YYDKDF (reference sequence). The CDR3 sequence is 15 residues long. The CDR3 nucleotides are TGTGCCACCAGCACACACCCCGATTGGGGGCTAGTTCAGTACTTC. The encoded protein is CATSTHPDWGLVQYF. Together with reference TRBV15 and TRBJ2-4, the CDR3 gives the full variable domain: DAMVIQNPRYQVTQFGKPVTLSCSQTLNHNVMYWYQQKSSQAPKLLFHYYDKDFNNEADTPDNFQSRRPNTSFCFLDIRSPGLGDTAMYLCATSTHPDWGLVQYFGAGTRLSVL.

The rearrangement uses TRBV14 and TRBJ2-1; 7 nucleotides line up with TRBD1. Germline V gives CDR1 SGHDN, CDR2 FVKESK. The trim removed 1 base at V and 4 bases at J, leaving 10 bases unmatched. CDR3 length: 17 residues. The CDR3, as DNA: TGTGCCAGCAGCCAAGTGACAGGGCGAAAAGCTTACAATGAGCAGTTCTTC. Amino acids: CASSQVTGRKAYNEQFF.

Comments on this clone: This same CDR3 is encoded by further DNA sequences in the sample. V gene TRBV20-1 combines with J gene TRBJ2-1; D is unclear. CDR1 and CDR2 (germline): DFQATT, SNEGSKA (reference sequence). This CDR3 comprises 11 residues. Trimming cost V 3 bases and J 5 bases, with 5 bases left between them. The CDR3 reads CSARAHNEQFF. CDR3 in DNA: TGCAGTGCTAGGGCCCACAATGAGCAGTTCTTC.

The chain is built from TRBV2 and TRBJ1-1; D remains ambiguous. The germline gives CDR1 SNHLY, CDR2 FYNNEI. This CDR3 comprises 14 residues. The V end lost 3 bases, the J end lost 8 bases, and 16 bases lay between the germline ends. The CDR3 sequence: CASSDGVVSIEAFF. Here the CDR3 DNA reads TGTGCCAGCAGTGACGGGGTAGTTTCGATAGAAGCTTTCTTT.

The V gene is TRBV30, the J gene TRBJ1-5; 7 bases match TRBD1. The CDR3 is 14 residues long. The J segment lost 4 bases and the V segment lost 1 base, leaving 4 bases of the junction unmatched. Germline-derived CDR1 and CDR2 are GTSNPN and SVGIG (reference sequence). CDR3 sequence reads: CAWSAKQGNQPQHF. DNA for the CDR3: TGTGCCTGGAGTGCTAAACAGGGGAATCAGCCCCAGCATTTT. Full variable domain (rest looked up from reference TRBV30 and TRBJ1-5): SQTIHQWPATLVQPVGSPLSLECTVEGTSNPNLYWYRQAAGRGLQLLFYSVGIGQISSEVPQNLSASRPQDRQFILSSKKLLLSDSGFYLCAWSAKQGNQPQHFGDGTRLSIL.

This rearrangement joins TRBV15 to TRBJ2-1; TRBD2 matches at 10 bases. V was pared by 0 bases and J by 0 bases, with 2 bases of the junction left unmatched. The CDR3 extends over 17 amino acids. Germline V CDR1 and CDR2: LNHNV, YYDKDF (reference sequence). The CDR3 loop reads CATSRELAGRSYNEQFF. DNA for the CDR3: TGTGCCACCAGCAGAGAACTAGCGGGACGCTCCTACAATGAGCAGTTCTTC.

The rearrangement joins TRBV15 to TRBJ2-7; D is possibly TRBD1 (7 bases). Germline CDR1 is LNHNV and CDR2 is YYDKDF (reference sequence). The CDR3 has 16 residues. Trimming took off 0 bases at V and 5 bases at J, with 17 bases between the two ends. The CDR3 protein is CATSRDGGTASHEQYF. DNA for the CDR3: TGTGCCACCAGCAGAGATGGAGGGACAGCTAGCCACGAGCAGTACTTC. Combining the CDR3 with reference TRBV15 and TRBJ2-7 gives the whole variable domain DAMVIQNPRYQVTQFGKPVTLSCSQTLNHNVMYWYQQKSSQAPKLLFHYYDKDFNNEADTPDNFQSRRPNTSFCFLDIRSPGLGDTAMYLCATSRDGGTASHEQYFGPGTRLTVT.

V and J are TRBV5-5 and TRBJ2-4; TRBD2 matches at 7 bases. With 4 bases clipped from V and 11 bases from J, the junction kept 15 bases outside the gene matches. This CDR3 is 15 amino acids long. The germline V gene has CDR1 SGHKS and CDR2 YYEKEE (reference sequence). The CDR3 here is CASSRTLGLDIFQYF. The CDR3 DNA reads as TGTGCCAGCAGCCGGACTCTTGGACTAGATATTTTTCAGTACTTC.

The chain joins TRBV10-3 to TRBJ2-1, with 10 nucleotides matching TRBD2. Germline loops: CDR1 ENHRY, CDR2 SYGVKD. The CDR3 runs 13 residues. The V segment lost 8 bases and the J segment 3 bases; nucleotides outside the gene matches: 1. Here the CDR3 DNA reads TGTGCCATCGGACTAGCGGACTACAATGAGCAGTTCTTC. This sequence encodes CAIGLADYNEQFF.